A selection of T cell receptor beta chains follows, all from one sample in a study of blood T cells in healthy people across ages. Each CDR3 protein gets one entry after TCRdb re-called the 5' RACE reads with MiXCR. The sample records roughly 1,000,000 distinct CDR3 sequences, roughly a quarter being singletons. The same data also went into a second study, on T cells of mothers and their children.

The sample consisted of blood. The receptor set was obtained from a girl aged 2 to 10 in good health. The CDR3 runs from the conserved cysteine through the conserved F or W.

TRBJ2-4,TRBV5-1,CASSLAKDRDYIQYF
TRBJ2-5,TRBV7-2,CASSLRTSGVVETQYF
.,TRBV10-3,CAISESDLGGGADFNEQFF
TRBJ1-1,TRBV29-1,CSVAGTLNTEAFF
TRBJ1-5,TRBV6-2/TRBV6-3,CASSQVLSYQPQHF
TRBJ2-1,TRBV20-1,CSARNEPGFPNF
TRBJ2-3,TRBV5-1,CASSLEGRGRGTDTQYF
TRBJ2-2,TRBV7-2,CASTDGGAGELFF
TRBJ2-4,TRBV28,CASSWDFLAKNIQYF
TRBJ1-1,TRBV6-5,CASTRDGNTEAFF
.,TRBV15,CATSKTGDKTQYF
TRBJ1-4,TRBV20-1,CSARGQGKKLFF
TRBJ2-1,TRBV4-1,CASRTSGSSPSSYNEQFF
TRBJ2-3,TRBV20-1,CSARRRLVITDTQYF
TRBJ1-1,TRBV5-1,CASSRSGDWTEAVF
TRBJ2-7,TRBV4-3,CASSQRQDYEQYF
TRBJ2-5,TRBV4-3,CASSQGSGVRETQYF
TRBJ1-2,TRBV29-1,CSVVTGGNGYTF
TRBJ2-7,TRBV20-1,CSARDGGGSYEQYF
TRBJ2-5,TRBV11-2,CASSLPLDGLAENFF
.,TRBV2,CASSDKVYEQYF
TRBJ1-2,TRBV7-9,CASTPPQASYGYTF
TRBJ2-4,TRBV7-2,CASSPGVRNIQYF
TRBJ2-7,TRBV7-2,CASSLEANEQYF
TRBJ2-5,TRBV28,CASSLRGQRRFQETQYF
TRBJ2-1,TRBV2,CAIPGQGRYSSYNEQFF
TRBJ2-2,TRBV19,CASSILAGAFTGELFF
.,TRBV13,CASSVSGGPYEQYF
TRBJ2-5,TRBV7-6,CASSSTSGPRPRETQYF
TRBJ1-5,TRBV12-3/TRBV12-4,CASSLGFGPSNQPQHF
TRBJ2-1,TRBV4-1,CASSPRRENYNEQFF
TRBJ2-3,TRBV6-1,CASSELGGIDTQYF
TRBJ2-7,TRBV12-3/TRBV12-4,CASSTPIVGTVGLAYEQYF
TRBJ1-2,TRBV5-1,CASSWDLDYGYTF
TRBJ2-7,TRBV12-3/TRBV12-4,CASQAPLLAEQYF
TRBJ2-3,TRBV7-3,CASSLEPGLALHSTDTQYF
TRBJ1-5,TRBV6-2/TRBV6-3,CASTHSGRNNQPQHF
.,TRBV7-2,CASSLNGWNEQFF